This T cell receptor beta chain was recorded in a study of T-cell memory formation after mild COVID-19. The wider study: Largely, the TCR clusters proved donor specific.

TCRdb reprocessed the 5' RACE reads with MiXCR, giving one entry per CDR3 protein. The sample includes roughly 40,000 distinct CDR3 sequences, 7.3% of them seen just once. This CDR3 has 15 residues. V was shortened by 5 bases and J by 1 base, with 14 bases between the two germline ends. Per germline, CDR1 MNHEY and CDR2 SVGAGI. This clonotype was recorded a few times. What it recognizes is unknown. Points from the study as a whole: Among CD4+ contracting clones, most were CM and EM, and CD8+ ones EMRA.

V and J are TRBV6-5 and TRBJ1-1; tentative D call: TRBD1 (6 bases). Sequences were obtained from PBMCs or a T cell subset sorted from them (not recorded which). This receptor was obtained from a man between 18 and 35 years old who had mild COVID-19 (a few samples of this study predate the infection). Cell type and time point are not known. This CDR3 is CASSPGGRTNTEAFF. Written as DNA, the CDR3 is TGTGCCAGCAGTCCGGGGGGCAGGACGAACACTGAAGCTTTCTTT.